This is a list of T cell receptor beta chains from one sample in a study of PD-1 blockade in classical Hodgkin lymphoma. Clones were read by immunoSEQ multiplex PCR, and TCRdb kept only the in-frame ones, dropping some. Here the sample spans about 7,800 clones, about three quarters being singletons. Sample: CD8+ T cells from blood, taken before the fourth cycle of nivolumab. All receptors derive from a human donor with classical Hodgkin lymphoma. The CDR3 runs from the conserved cysteine through the conserved F or W. D genes are given only for firm matches. The size of a clone is reported for some rows only, either as once, few or many, or as a class for expanded clones.

cdr3_aa: CASNKLGEKLFF; cdr3_nt: TGTGCCAGCAACAAGTTAGGAGAAAAACTGTTTTTT; clone_size: .; j_call: TRBJ1-4; v_call: TRBV2; d_call: .; cdr3_length: 12
cdr3_aa: CATLLPGQKTYEQYF; cdr3_nt: TGTGCCACTCTCCTCCCGGGACAGAAAACCTACGAGCAGTACTTC; clone_size: .; j_call: TRBJ2-7; v_call: TRBV2; d_call: TRBD1; cdr3_length: 15
cdr3_aa: CASSFNEQFF; cdr3_nt: TGTGCCAGCAGTTTCAATGAGCAGTTCTTC; clone_size: .; j_call: TRBJ2-1; v_call: TRBV28; d_call: .; cdr3_length: 10
cdr3_aa: CASSPRTGPSTDTQYF; cdr3_nt: TGTGCCAGCAGCCCGAGGACTGGTCCAAGCACAGATACGCAGTATTTT; clone_size: once; j_call: TRBJ2-3; v_call: TRBV7-6; d_call: .; cdr3_length: 16
cdr3_aa: CASSLVGRGDYEQYF; cdr3_nt: TGTGCCAGCAGCTTAGTCGGCAGGGGAGACTACGAGCAGTACTTC; clone_size: .; j_call: TRBJ2-7; v_call: TRBV11-2; d_call: .; cdr3_length: 15
cdr3_aa: CASSGPGTGMGAEAFF; cdr3_nt: TGTGCCAGCAGCGGTCCCGGGACAGGGATGGGCGCTGAAGCTTTCTTT; clone_size: medium-sized; j_call: TRBJ1-1; v_call: TRBV7-2; d_call: TRBD1; cdr3_length: 16
cdr3_aa: CASSLFNSNTGELFF; cdr3_nt: TGTGCCAGCAGTTTATTTAACTCGAACACCGGGGAGCTGTTTTTT; clone_size: .; j_call: TRBJ2-2; v_call: TRBV27; d_call: .; cdr3_length: 15
cdr3_aa: CASSRDQAGTKLFF; cdr3_nt: TGTGCCAGCAGCAGGGACCAGGCGGGTACAAAACTGTTTTTT; clone_size: once; j_call: TRBJ1-4; v_call: TRBV6-1; d_call: .; cdr3_length: 14
cdr3_aa: CASSRTGRNTEAFF; cdr3_nt: TGCGCCAGCAGCCGGACAGGACGGAACACTGAAGCTTTCTTT; clone_size: .; j_call: TRBJ1-1; v_call: TRBV4-3; d_call: TRBD1; cdr3_length: 14
cdr3_aa: CASSAVWEGAGELFF; cdr3_nt: TGTGCCAGCAGTGCGGTGTGGGAAGGCGCCGGGGAGCTGTTTTTT; clone_size: .; j_call: TRBJ2-2; v_call: TRBV28; d_call: .; cdr3_length: 15
cdr3_aa: CASGQNDGYTF; cdr3_nt: TGTGCCAGTGGACAGAACGATGGCTACACCTTC; clone_size: few; j_call: TRBJ1-2; v_call: TRBV25-1; d_call: .; cdr3_length: 11
cdr3_aa: CASSGPGQPNWYF; cdr3_nt: TGTGCCAGCAGTGGCCCCGGACAGCCCAATTGGTATTTT; clone_size: .; j_call: TRBJ2-3; v_call: TRBV25-1; d_call: .; cdr3_length: 13
cdr3_aa: CSVGTGSSNQPQHF; cdr3_nt: TGCAGCGTTGGCACAGGGTCGAGCAATCAGCCCCAGCATTTT; clone_size: .; j_call: TRBJ1-5; v_call: TRBV29-1; d_call: .; cdr3_length: 14
cdr3_aa: CASSQENYEQYF; cdr3_nt: TGTGCCAGCAGCCAAGAAAACTACGAGCAGTACTTC; clone_size: .; j_call: TRBJ2-7; v_call: TRBV4-2; d_call: .; cdr3_length: 12
cdr3_aa: CASSSRGNQEQYF; cdr3_nt: TGCGCCAGCAGTTCACGGGGGAACCAGGAGCAGTACTTC; clone_size: .; j_call: TRBJ2-7; v_call: TRBV5-1; d_call: .; cdr3_length: 13
cdr3_aa: CASSSMGPGWTEAFF; cdr3_nt: TGTGCCAGCAGCTCCATGGGGCCGGGGTGGACTGAAGCTTTCTTT; clone_size: once; j_call: TRBJ1-1; v_call: TRBV7-8; d_call: .; cdr3_length: 15
cdr3_aa: CASSLMAGGDIQYF; cdr3_nt: TGTGCCAGCAGCTTAATGGCAGGAGGGGACATTCAGTACTTC; clone_size: .; j_call: TRBJ2-4; v_call: TRBV7-9; d_call: .; cdr3_length: 14
cdr3_aa: CASSDTGGSSYEQYF; cdr3_nt: TGTGCCAGCAGCGACACAGGGGGAAGTTCCTACGAGCAGTACTTC; clone_size: .; j_call: TRBJ2-7; v_call: TRBV9; d_call: TRBD1; cdr3_length: 15
cdr3_aa: CASSLGTEAFF; cdr3_nt: TGTGCCAGCAGCCTAGGTACTGAAGCTTTCTTT; clone_size: .; j_call: TRBJ1-1; v_call: TRBV7-4; d_call: .; cdr3_length: 11
cdr3_aa: CASSEKVALSSYNEQFF; cdr3_nt: TGTGCCAGCAGTGAAAAGGTAGCTTTGAGCTCCTACAATGAGCAGTTCTTC; clone_size: .; j_call: TRBJ2-1; v_call: TRBV2; d_call: .; cdr3_length: 17
cdr3_aa: CASSTGDFAPEEAFF; cdr3_nt: TGTGCCAGCTCCACGGGGGATTTTGCCCCCGAGGAAGCTTTCTTT; clone_size: once; j_call: TRBJ1-1; v_call: TRBV28; d_call: .; cdr3_length: 15
cdr3_aa: CASIEETQYF; cdr3_nt: TGCGCCAGCATTGAGGAGACCCAGTACTTC; clone_size: .; j_call: TRBJ2-5; v_call: TRBV5-1; d_call: .; cdr3_length: 10
cdr3_aa: CASSPVGQTRGEQYF; cdr3_nt: TGTGCCAGCAGCCCCGTGGGACAAACGAGGGGCGAGCAGTACTTC; clone_size: .; j_call: TRBJ2-7; v_call: TRBV28; d_call: .; cdr3_length: 15
cdr3_aa: CASSVEAARGGDTQYF; cdr3_nt: TGTGCCAGCAGCGTAGAAGCGGCCAGGGGGGGTGATACGCAGTATTTT; clone_size: few; j_call: TRBJ2-3; v_call: TRBV9; d_call: .; cdr3_length: 16
cdr3_aa: CASSLKAGGETQYF; cdr3_nt: TGTGCCAGCAGCTTGAAAGCGGGAGGGGAGACCCAGTACTTC; clone_size: .; j_call: TRBJ2-5; v_call: TRBV5-5; d_call: TRBD2; cdr3_length: 14
cdr3_aa: CASQDRSYSNQPQHF; cdr3_nt: TGTGCCAGCCAGGACAGGAGCTATAGCAATCAGCCCCAGCATTTT; clone_size: .; j_call: TRBJ1-5; v_call: TRBV7-2; d_call: TRBD1; cdr3_length: 15
cdr3_aa: CASSLNAEQYF; cdr3_nt: TGTGCCAGCAGCTTAAATGCCGAGCAGTACTTC; clone_size: .; j_call: TRBJ2-7; v_call: TRBV5-6; d_call: .; cdr3_length: 11
cdr3_aa: CASSLAWLAGASYEQYF; cdr3_nt: TGTGCCAGCAGCTTAGCTTGGCTAGCGGGAGCAAGTTACGAGCAGTACTTC; clone_size: .; j_call: TRBJ2-7; v_call: TRBV5-6; d_call: TRBD2; cdr3_length: 17
cdr3_aa: CASSPDHRLGMNSPLHF; cdr3_nt: TGTGCCAGCAGCCCGGATCACCGCCTCGGTATGAATTCACCCCTCCACTTT; clone_size: .; j_call: TRBJ1-6; v_call: TRBV7-9; d_call: .; cdr3_length: 17
cdr3_aa: CASSTGQGGYEQYF; cdr3_nt: TGTGCCAGCTCGACGGGACAGGGGGGGTACGAGCAGTACTTC; clone_size: .; j_call: TRBJ2-7; v_call: TRBV18; d_call: TRBD1; cdr3_length: 14
cdr3_aa: CASARGYGNQPQHF; cdr3_nt: TGTGCCAGTGCTCGGGGGTATGGCAATCAGCCCCAGCATTTT; clone_size: .; j_call: TRBJ1-5; v_call: TRBV28; d_call: .; cdr3_length: 14
cdr3_aa: CASSEDGNTEAFF; cdr3_nt: TGTGCCAGCAGCGAGGACGGGAACACTGAAGCTTTCTTT; clone_size: .; j_call: TRBJ1-1; v_call: TRBV5-5; d_call: .; cdr3_length: 13
cdr3_aa: CASSGRFPRTSPDTDTQYF; cdr3_nt: TGTGCCAGCAGTGGAAGGTTTCCCCGGACTAGCCCAGACACAGATACGCAGTATTTT; clone_size: .; j_call: TRBJ2-3; v_call: TRBV2; d_call: TRBD2; cdr3_length: 19
cdr3_aa: CASSYQSLGARQFF; cdr3_nt: TGTGCCAGCAGCTACCAAAGTCTAGGGGCCAGGCAGTTCTTC; clone_size: once; j_call: TRBJ2-1; v_call: TRBV5-6; d_call: .; cdr3_length: 14
cdr3_aa: CASSTTVSSYNEQFF; cdr3_nt: TGTGCCAGCAGCACGACTGTTAGCTCCTACAATGAGCAGTTCTTC; clone_size: .; j_call: TRBJ2-1; v_call: TRBV7-9; d_call: .; cdr3_length: 15
cdr3_aa: CASSLGGLAYGYTF; cdr3_nt: TGTGCCAGCAGCTTAGGCGGGCTCGCCTATGGCTACACCTTC; clone_size: .; j_call: TRBJ1-2; v_call: TRBV7-9; d_call: .; cdr3_length: 14
cdr3_aa: CASSLGGVLYTDTQYF; cdr3_nt: TGTGCCAGCAGCCTTGGGGGGGTTCTATACACAGATACGCAGTATTTT; clone_size: .; j_call: TRBJ2-3; v_call: TRBV7-9; d_call: TRBD2; cdr3_length: 16
cdr3_aa: CASSATDRVGNIQYF; cdr3_nt: TGTGCCAGCAGCGCAACAGACAGGGTGGGAAACATTCAGTACTTC; clone_size: .; j_call: TRBJ2-4; v_call: TRBV5-6; d_call: TRBD1; cdr3_length: 15
cdr3_aa: CASSVVAGGHNEQFF; cdr3_nt: TGTGCCAGTAGTGTAGTAGCGGGGGGGCACAATGAGCAGTTCTTC; clone_size: .; j_call: TRBJ2-1; v_call: TRBV19; d_call: TRBD2; cdr3_length: 15